Following are 22 T cell receptor beta chains from one sample sequenced in a study of long-term antiretroviral therapy in people with HIV. Sequencing used immunoSEQ v3.0 at survey level. The repertoire was sequenced with immunoSEQ multiplex PCR; TCRdb's copy has only in-frame clones and lacks some. The sample yields tens of thousands of clones, approximately 95% seen once. The source material was unsorted PBMCs, sampled 5.3 years after starting antiretroviral therapy. The receptors originated from a man aged 45 to 65 with HIV.

The CDR3 sequence: CASSVFVNTEAFF. CDR3 bases: TGCGCCAGCAGTGTCTTTGTGAACACTGAAGCTTTCTTT. This sequence joins TRBV10-1 and TRBJ1-1; no clear D gene. The germline gives CDR1 WNHNN, CDR2 SYGVQD (reference sequence). The CDR3 consists of 13 residues. Trimming stripped 4 bases from V and 0 bases from J, with 6 bases between.

V usage is TRBV9 and J usage is TRBJ2-7; the D gene is possibly TRBD1 (5 bases). The V end was cut by 1 base, the J end by 2 bases, with 7 bases between. This CDR3 contains 13 residues. CDR1 SGDLS and CDR2 YYNGEE come from the germline V gene. The CDR3 DNA reads as TGTGCCAGCAGCGTACAGGACACCTACGAGCAGTACTTC. Translated: CASSVQDTYEQYF. Full variable domain (missing parts from reference TRBV9 and TRBJ2-7): DSGVTQTPKHLITATGQRVTLRCSPRSGDLSVYWYQQSLDQGLQFLIQYYNGEERAKGNILERFSAQQFPDLHSELNLSSLELGDSALYFCASSVQDTYEQYFGPGTRLTVT.

The count of this clone is one. The chain has TRBV19 and TRBJ1-2, with TRBD1 as a possible D gene (5 bases). V was pared by 0 bases and J by 6 bases, with 14 bases between. There are 15 residues in the CDR3. Germline lookup yields CDR1 LNHDA and CDR2 SQIVND (reference sequence). The CDR3 DNA reads as TGTGCCAGTAGTATAGATGTCTCCCGGGGACATGGCTACACCTTC. This sequence encodes CASSIDVSRGHGYTF. Full variable domain (outside the CDR3, taken from reference TRBV19 and TRBJ1-2): DGGITQSPKYLFRKEGQNVTLSCEQNLNHDAMYWYRQDPGQGLRLIYYSQIVNDFQKGDIAEGYSVSREKKESFPLTVTSAQKNPTAFYLCASSIDVSRGHGYTFGSGTRLTVV.

The rearrangement joins TRBV30 to TRBJ2-3; D remains unclear. Germline V CDR1 and CDR2: GTSNPN, SVGIG (reference sequence). Deletions cut 2 bases from V and 0 bases from J, with 9 bases between. The CDR3 runs to 14 residues. The CDR3 spells CAWSPASSTDTQYF. CDR3 DNA: TGTGCCTGGAGTCCGGCCTCTAGCACAGATACGCAGTATTTT.

The chain is built from TRBV9 and TRBJ2-1; TRBD1 might be the D (5 bases). From germline, CDR1 is SGDLS and CDR2 YYNGEE. Trimming shortened V by 0 bases and J by 6 bases, and 7 bases separated the two germline ends. The CDR3 is 13 amino acids. CDR3 DNA: TGTGCCAGCAGCGTAGCCAGGGTCAATGAGCAGTTCTTC. Translated, it gives CASSVARVNEQFF.

The chain links TRBV9 to TRBJ2-2; D is perhaps TRBD1 (5 bases). V was pared by 0 bases and J by 8 bases, with 5 bases between. This CDR3 region has 12 residues. The germline gives CDR1 SGDLS, CDR2 YYNGEE. The CDR3 loop reads CASSVEGGELFF. CDR3 DNA sequence: TGTGCCAGCAGCGTAGAGGGGGGGGAGCTGTTTTTT.

In its sample, this clone was seen a few times. The rearrangement links TRBV6-6 to TRBJ2-1; 8 bases align to TRBD1. With V trimmed by 8 bases and J by 6 bases, 9 bases remained unmatched. The CDR3 is 14 residues long. Looked up from germline, CDR1 is MNHNY and CDR2 is SVGAGI (reference sequence). CDR3 region: CASEQGTGFNEQFF. DNA for the CDR3: TGTGCCAGCGAGCAGGGGACAGGTTTCAATGAGCAGTTCTTC.

This rearrangement joins TRBV5-8 to TRBJ2-3, with TRBD2 identical over 8 bases. The CDR3 loop spans 15 amino acids. The V gene end was trimmed by 7 bases and the J gene end by 6 bases; junction bases not matched to a gene: 13. In germline, CDR1 is SGHTS, CDR2 YDEGEE. CDR3 sequence reads: CASSSQRGFGDTQYF. CDR3 DNA sequence: TGTGCCAGCTCCTCCCAGCGGGGGTTCGGGGATACGCAGTATTTT.

This clone was found a few times. This chain joins TRBV5-1 and TRBJ2-7; tentatively, D is TRBD1 or TRBD2 (5 bases each). Germline V gene lookup returns CDR1 SGHRS and CDR2 YFSETQ. This CDR3 spans 14 amino acids. V lost 3 bases and J 0 bases, leaving 10 bases between the germline ends. Written as DNA, the CDR3 is TGCGCCAGCAGCTGGGACCATTTCTCCTACGAGCAGTACTTC. Its translation: CASSWDHFSYEQYF.

The V and J genes are TRBV7-8 and TRBJ2-1; unclear D gene. Germline loops: CDR1 SGHVS, CDR2 FQNEAQ. The CDR3 is 16 residues long. Trimming stripped 1 base from V and 2 bases from J, with 12 bases between. The CDR3 reads CASSLESRATYNEQFF. The CDR3 bases are TGTGCCAGCAGCTTAGAGAGTCGGGCCACCTACAATGAGCAGTTCTTC.

Note on this clone: The germline gene is not matched at one end of the junction; a read error may be the cause. The V gene is TRBV7-8, the J gene TRBJ2-1; 10 bases match TRBD2. The V gene's germline CDR1 is SGHVS and CDR2 FQNEAQ. The CDR3 totals 15 residues. The DNA of the CDR3 is TGTGCCAGCAGTTTAGCGGGGGGTCCCTTCTATGAGCAGTTCTTC. This encodes CASSLAGGPFYEQFF.

This clone occurred once. The chain couples TRBV7-8 to TRBJ1-5; TRBD1 is a possible D gene (5 bases). Germline V lookup: CDR1 SGHVS, CDR2 FQNEAQ. This CDR3 has 15 residues. The V end was cut by 5 bases, the J end by 6 bases, with 17 bases between. The CDR3, as DNA: TGTGCCAGCAGCCTGTTCAGGGACGGGAGTCAGCCCCAGCATTTT. Translating gives CASSLFRDGSQPQHF.

The genes are TRBV23-1 and TRBJ2-3; TRBD1 is a possible D gene (6 bases). TRBV23-1 is known as an ORF, though its function is uncertain. V lost 4 bases and J 8 bases, leaving 19 bases between the germline ends. The CDR3 is 15 amino acids. Written as DNA, the CDR3 is TGCGCCAGCAGTCCCGCAGGGGTAAAGTCAGGTACGCAGTATTTT. Protein: CASSPAGVKSGTQYF.

The chain combines TRBV19 with TRBJ2-1; D is ambiguous. CDR1 and CDR2 (germline): LNHDA, SQIVND (reference sequence). The CDR3 runs 13 residues. Deletions cut 3 bases from V and 5 bases from J, with 8 bases between. The DNA for the CDR3 is TGTGCCAGTAGTATGGGGTCGAACAATGAGCAGTTCTTC. Its protein is CASSMGSNNEQFF. The variable domain in full, completed from reference TRBV19 and TRBJ2-1, reads DGGITQSPKYLFRKEGQNVTLSCEQNLNHDAMYWYRQDPGQGLRLIYYSQIVNDFQKGDIAEGYSVSREKKESFPLTVTSAQKNPTAFYLCASSMGSNNEQFFGPGTRLTVL.

The chain joins TRBV9 to TRBJ2-7; tentative D call: TRBD1 (6 bases). V was trimmed by 0 bases and J by 5 bases, leaving 9 bases between them. In germline, CDR1 is SGDLS, CDR2 YYNGEE. The CDR3 is 13 amino acids. CDR3 amino acids: CASSVEGDHEQYF. The CDR3 DNA sequence: TGTGCCAGCAGCGTAGAGGGGGACCACGAGCAGTACTTC.

The rearrangement joins TRBV4-1 to TRBJ2-1; possible D gene TRBD2, 6 bases. The CDR3 length is 14 residues. With 4 bases removed from V and 4 bases from J, the gap between germline ends came to 11 bases. The germline V gene has CDR1 MGHRA and CDR2 YSYEKL. The CDR3 loop reads CASSREDGYNEQFF. As DNA, the CDR3 is TGCGCCAGCAGCCGGGAGGACGGTTACAATGAGCAGTTCTTC.

The V call is TRBV29-1, the J call TRBJ1-2; D is possibly TRBD1 (5 bases). CDR1 SQVTM and CDR2 ANQGSEA come from the germline V gene. The CDR3 loop spans 14 amino acids. Between the trimmed V and J ends, which lost 4 bases and 4 bases, there was a span of 16 bases. The CDR3 DNA reads as TGCAGCGTTGGGGGAGCACAGGCGGTCTATGGCTACACCTTC. This translates into CSVGGAQAVYGYTF.

The genes are TRBV19 and TRBJ2-7, with 11 bases identical to TRBD2. Germline loops: CDR1 LNHDA, CDR2 SQIVND (reference sequence). The CDR3 loop spans 14 amino acids. V was clipped by 5 bases and J by 4 bases; unmatched bases: 4. CDR3 in amino acids: CASSAGTSGYEQYF. The CDR3 region has the DNA TGTGCCAGTAGTGCAGGGACTAGCGGTTACGAGCAGTACTTC. Drawing the rest from reference TRBV19 and TRBJ2-7, the complete variable domain is DGGITQSPKYLFRKEGQNVTLSCEQNLNHDAMYWYRQDPGQGLRLIYYSQIVNDFQKGDIAEGYSVSREKKESFPLTVTSAQKNPTAFYLCASSAGTSGYEQYFGPGTRLTVT.

The chain combines TRBV19 with TRBJ1-2; D is unclear. Trimming left V 2 bases short and J 2 bases short, with 9 bases between. Germline CDR1 LNHDA, CDR2 SQIVND (reference sequence). The CDR3 totals 14 residues. CDR3 bases: TGTGCCAGTAGTATAACGGTGGGAAACTATGGCTACACCTTC. Protein: CASSITVGNYGYTF. The full variable domain, rest sourced from reference TRBV19 and TRBJ1-2, is DGGITQSPKYLFRKEGQNVTLSCEQNLNHDAMYWYRQDPGQGLRLIYYSQIVNDFQKGDIAEGYSVSREKKESFPLTVTSAQKNPTAFYLCASSITVGNYGYTFGSGTRLTVV.

The chain links TRBV5-1 to TRBJ1-2; D is perhaps TRBD1 (6 bases). This CDR3 region has 15 residues. Germline V gene data show CDR1 as SGHRS and CDR2 as YFSETQ. Trimming pared 1 base from V and 4 bases from J, leaving 14 bases between. The DNA of the CDR3 is TGCGCCAGCAGCTTGAGGGGGGGCGCTCTCTATGGCTACACCTTC. Protein sequence: CASSLRGGALYGYTF.

Only one count was recorded for this clone. The chain recombines TRBV29-1 with TRBJ2-3; D is unresolved. This CDR3 contains 11 residues. The ends were cut back, 6 bases at V and 0 bases at J, with 4 bases in the middle. Germline V gene sequence: CDR1 SQVTM, CDR2 ANQGSEA. The CDR3 region is CSVLSTDTQYF. CDR3 coding DNA: TGCAGCGTCCTTAGCACAGATACGCAGTATTTT.

The V and J genes are TRBV4-1 and TRBJ2-2, with D uncertain. This CDR3 is built from 13 residues. Per germline, CDR1 MGHRA and CDR2 YSYEKL. V was pared by 2 bases and J by 4 bases, with 5 bases between. The CDR3 sequence: CASSQTGTGELFF. The CDR3, as DNA: TGCGCCAGCAGCCAAACGGGCACCGGGGAGCTGTTTTTT.